The 9 T cell receptor beta chains listed next were all sequenced from one sample in a study of OX40 agonist ivuxolimab in advanced cancers. Measured with immunoSEQ multiplex PCR; TCRdb has only the in-frame clones, and not every one. The table records 7,000 to 7,500 clones, roughly 76% of them present only once. Sample: CD4+ or CD8+ T cells sorted from blood, taken in a trial of the OX40 agonist ivuxolimab. Every receptor here comes from an adult with an advanced solid tumor such as melanoma, head and neck, liver or kidney cancer.

J is TRBJ1-2 and V is TRBV28; TRBD1 matches 9 bases. Trimming took 5 bases from V and 2 from J; bases not matched to a gene: 3. The germline CDR1 and CDR2 sequences are MDHEN and SYDVKM. The CDR3 length is 14 residues. In DNA, the CDR3 is TGTGCCAGCAGTACCGGGACAGGGAACTATGGCTACACCTTC. Translation: CASSTGTGNYGYTF.

The chain uses TRBV10-1 and TRBJ2-4; D ambiguous. The CDR3 is made up of 13 amino acids. CDR1 and CDR2 (germline): WNHNN, SYGVQD (reference sequence). V lost 7 bases and J lost 4, with 11 bases in between. DNA for the CDR3: TGCGCCAGCACTCCGGAGACAAAAAACATTCAGTACTTC. Amino acid sequence: CASTPETKNIQYF.

The chain joins TRBV9 to TRBJ2-1, with 8 bases identical to TRBD2. The germline gives CDR1 SGDLS, CDR2 YYNGEE. Trimming removed 4 bases from V and 2 bases from J; junction bases left unmatched: 5. The CDR3 totals 15 residues. The chain's CDR3 is CASSLSGGAYNEQFF. CDR3 coding DNA: TGTGCCAGCAGCTTAAGCGGGGGAGCCTACAATGAGCAGTTCTTC. Using reference TRBV9 and TRBJ2-1 for the parts outside the CDR3, the full variable domain is DSGVTQTPKHLITATGQRVTLRCSPRSGDLSVYWYQQSLDQGLQFLIQYYNGEERAKGNILERFSAQQFPDLHSELNLSSLELGDSALYFCASSLSGGAYNEQFFGPGTRLTVL.

This sequence joins TRBV28 and TRBJ2-7; D call uncertain. The CDR3 loop spans 14 amino acids. CDR1 is MDHEN and CDR2 is SYDVKM in the germline V gene. V was cut by 3 bases and J by 2 bases, with 11 bases left in between. As DNA, the CDR3 is TGTGCCAGCAGTTTCCCTCGCAGAGCCTACGAGCAGTACTTC. Its translation is CASSFPRRAYEQYF.

The V gene is TRBV19, the J gene TRBJ1-5; D possibly corresponds to TRBD1 (5 bases). V lost 3 bases, J lost 2 bases, and 11 bases lay in between. Per germline, CDR1 LNHDA and CDR2 SQIVND (reference sequence). The CDR3 is 15 residues long. The CDR3 loop is CASSIAGLGNQPQHF. The CDR3 bases are TGTGCCAGTAGTATTGCGGGGCTCGGCAATCAGCCCCAGCATTTT.

V is TRBV4-1 and J is TRBJ2-7; 10 bases match TRBD2. The CDR3 contains 16 residues. Trimming removed 1 base from V and 2 bases from J; junction bases left unmatched: 5. Germline V lookup: CDR1 MGHRA, CDR2 YSYEKL. This CDR3 reads CASSQVASGGAYEQYF. CDR3 DNA sequence: TGCGCCAGCAGCCAAGTGGCTAGCGGGGGAGCCTACGAGCAGTACTTC.

This chain connects TRBV4-1 to TRBJ2-2, with 8 nucleotides matching TRBD1. V shed 3 bases and J 0 bases; nucleotides not matched to a gene: 3. Germline V lookup: CDR1 MGHRA, CDR2 YSYEKL. The CDR3 is 16 amino acids. The CDR3 reads CASSHRTGTNTGELFF. CDR3 nucleotide sequence: TGCGCCAGCAGCCATCGGACAGGGACGAACACCGGGGAGCTGTTTTTT.

In its sample, this clone was seen many times. The rearrangement uses TRBV6-4 and TRBJ2-1; D could derive from TRBD1 or TRBD2 (5 bases each). The CDR3 covers 14 residues. Germline V gene data show CDR1 as MRHNA and CDR2 as SNTAGT. Deletions cut 5 bases from V and 8 bases from J, with 16 bases between. This CDR3 reads CASSPGPHSDEQFF. CDR3 coding DNA: TGTGCCAGCAGTCCGGGACCGCATTCGGATGAGCAGTTCTTC.

J is TRBJ2-5 and V is TRBV9; no definite D call. Germline CDR1 and CDR2: SGDLS and YYNGEE. V was pared by 3 bases and J by 5 bases, with 14 bases between. This CDR3 is 14 amino acids long. CDR3 sequence (DNA): TGTGCCAGCAGCGAGGGATTAGCTGCCGAGACCCAGTACTTC. Its protein is CASSEGLAAETQYF.